Following are 3 T cell receptor beta chains from one sample sequenced in a study of T-cell memory formation after mild COVID-19. TCRdb itself ran the 5' RACE reads through MiXCR, one entry per CDR3 protein. The sample has about 150,000 distinct CDR3 sequences, over 6% seen once. Sequencing was carried out using PBMCs or a T cell subset sorted from them (not recorded which). The origin of the receptors is an adult woman who had mild COVID-19 (a few samples of this study predate the infection). Cell type and time point are not known.

This clonotype was counted a few times. The chain joins TRBV18 to TRBJ1-1; 7 positions agree with TRBD1. Losses at the gene ends were 4 bases for V and 11 bases for J; bases not matched to a gene: 7. CDR3 length: 12 residues. Germline V gene data show CDR1 as KGHSH and CDR2 as LQKENI. CDR3 in amino acids: CASSQKGGIAFF. The CDR3, as DNA: TGTGCCAGCTCACAGAAAGGGGGCATTGCTTTCTTT.

This clonotype was picked up many times. The chain joins TRBV20-1 to TRBJ2-3, with TRBD1 matching over 7 bases. CDR1 is DFQATT and CDR2 is SNEGSKA in the germline V gene (reference sequence). V lost 5 bases, J lost 9 bases, and 5 bases stayed unmatched. The CDR3 is 11 amino acids. CDR3 sequence reads: CSAAPGQTQYF. CDR3 sequence (DNA): TGCAGTGCTGCTCCGGGACAGACGCAGTATTTT.

This clonotype was detected only a few times. This chain connects TRBV29-1 to TRBJ2-3, with 13 bases lining up with TRBD2. From germline, CDR1 is SQVTM and CDR2 ANQGSEA. The CDR3 sequence is 15 residues long. With 4 bases clipped from V and 1 base from J, the junction kept 2 bases outside the gene matches. The CDR3 here is CSVGGTSGGTDTQYF. Written as DNA, the CDR3 is TGCAGCGTTGGCGGGACTAGCGGGGGCACAGATACGCAGTATTTT.